This T cell receptor (beta chain) appears in the sequencing data of a study of T-cell reconstitution after alpha-beta-depleted transplantation in children. This clonotype was recorded a few times. V was clipped by 3 bases and J by 5 bases, with 16 bases between them. The CDR3 extends over 16 amino acids. Preparation of the TCRbeta library used unique molecular identifiers. TCRdb reprocessed the PCR reads via MiXCR and lists one record per CDR3 protein. The data show roughly 300,000 distinct CDR3 sequences, approximately 10% seen once. This clonotype was obtained from a male patient under 10 years old who had a stem cell transplant for chronic granulomatous disease, so the T cells may come from the graft donor. Sequenced here: peripheral blood, sampled 180 days after TCRalphabeta/CD19-depleted stem cell transplant. The chain uses TRBV12-3 or TRBV12-4 and TRBJ2-2; no reliable D call. CDR3 sequence (DNA): TGTGCCAGCAGTTTTCGGCTCCCACAAAGAACCGGGGAGCTGTTTTTT. Its protein is CASSFRLPQRTGELFF.